Presented here are 11 T cell receptor beta chains from one specimen sequenced in a study of T cells in Graves' hyperthyroidism and ophthalmopathy. Using RNA transcripts as the source, TCR beta CDR3 regions were amplified. In the first-round RT-PCR of the TCR CDR3, the HTBI primer set was used. Each CDR3 protein gets one entry after TCRdb re-called the multiplex PCR reads with MiXCR. Of 250,000 to 350,000 distinct CDR3 sequences in the sample, 15% to 20% are singletons; the top ten hold roughly 50%. Sequencing was carried out using blood. The receptors stem from an older woman with Graves' ophthalmopathy.

In its sample, this clonotype was seen a few times. V and J are TRBV15 and TRBJ2-2; tentatively, D is TRBD2 (6 bases). This CDR3 is built from 19 residues. CDR1 and CDR2 (germline): LNHNV, YYDKDF (reference sequence). Trimming cost V 4 bases and J 0 bases, with 21 bases left between them. The CDR3 DNA reads TGTGCCACCAGCACCGGAGGGGTCGGGGCCGCGACGAACACCGGGGAGCTGTTTTTT. Translating gives CATSTGGVGAATNTGELFF.

This clonotype was seen at least ten times. The rearrangement uses TRBV28 and TRBJ2-7; 7 nucleotides line up with TRBD2. After removal of 1 base from V and 5 bases from J, the junction contained 5 bases not matched to a gene. In germline, CDR1 is MDHEN, CDR2 SYDVKM. The CDR3 length is 14 residues. The CDR3 is CASSLLKRGNEQYF. Written as DNA, the CDR3 is TGTGCCAGCAGTTTATTAAAGCGGGGAAACGAGCAGTACTTC.

The rearrangement joins TRBV5-1 to TRBJ1-1; no clear D gene. CDR3 size: 14 residues. The V end was cut by 1 base, the J end by 2 bases, with 9 bases between. Germline CDR1 and CDR2: SGHRS and YFSETQ. The CDR3: CASSLSLDNTEAFF. CDR3 sequence (DNA): TGCGCCAGCAGCTTGTCGTTGGATAACACTGAAGCTTTCTTT. The full variable domain, rest sourced from reference TRBV5-1 and TRBJ1-1, is KAGVTQTPRYLIKTRGQQVTLSCSPISGHRSVSWYQQTPGQGLQFLFEYFSETQRNKGNFPGRFSGRQFSNSRSEMNVSTLELGDSALYLCASSLSLDNTEAFFGQGTRLTVV.

There are a few counts of this clonotype. The V gene is TRBV10-1, the J gene TRBJ1-1; perhaps TRBD1 as D (5 bases). Per germline, CDR1 WNHNN and CDR2 SYGVQD (reference sequence). Trimming cost V 3 bases and J 4 bases, with 15 bases left between them. CDR3 size: 15 residues. The CDR3 region is CASSDQGRTLTEAFF. For the CDR3, the DNA is TGCGCCAGCAGTGATCAGGGTCGGACCCTCACTGAAGCTTTCTTT.

The table lists this clonotype with a few counts. The rearrangement links TRBV24-1 to TRBJ2-7, with D perhaps given as TRBD1 or TRBD2 (5 bases each). Trimming removed 5 bases at V and 7 bases at J, with 17 bases between. The CDR3 extends over 14 amino acids. Germline CDR1 reads KGHDR; CDR2 reads SFDVKD. The CDR3 DNA is TGTGCCACCAGTGCCGCCCGAGGGGATTGGGAGCAGTACTTC. Translated: CATSAARGDWEQYF.

This clonotype was counted many times. The chain couples TRBV7-3 to TRBJ2-3; possibly TRBD1 for D (6 bases). The CDR3 is 13 amino acids. Trimming left V 5 bases short and J 6 bases short, with 12 bases between. Germline-derived CDR1 and CDR2 are SGHTA and FQGTGA. This CDR3 is CASSPSGGDTQYF. CDR3 sequence (DNA): TGTGCCAGCAGCCCTAGTGGGGGCGATACGCAGTATTTT.

This chain connects TRBV20-1 to TRBJ2-4; TRBD2 is a possible D gene (6 bases). There are 15 residues in the CDR3. CDR1 and CDR2 from the germline V gene are DFQATT and SNEGSKA (reference sequence). V was trimmed by 6 bases and J by 0 bases, leaving 15 bases between them. CDR3 sequence reads: CSARDGGRAKNIQYF. Here the CDR3 DNA reads TGCAGTGCACGGGACGGAGGGAGAGCCAAAAACATTCAGTACTTC.

The chain couples TRBV14 to TRBJ2-1, with TRBD1 identical over 9 bases. Germline CDR1 SGHDN, CDR2 FVKESK. The CDR3 spans 20 residues. Germline trimming cut 5 bases from V and 0 bases from J; bases unmatched to any gene: 17. The CDR3 DNA reads TGTGCCAGCAGCTCCATTCCTGGACGGGACAGGGCCTCCTCCTACAATGAGCAGTTCTTC. Protein: CASSSIPGRDRASSYNEQFF.

About this clonotype itself: A much more abundant neighbour one base away suggests this may be a read error. The rearrangement uses TRBV27 and TRBJ2-1, with D maybe TRBD2 (6 bases). CDR3 length: 15 residues. The germline V gene encodes CDR1 MNHEY and CDR2 SMNVEV (reference sequence). In DNA form, the CDR3 reads TGTGCCAGCAGTTTATACGGGAGTCCCTACAATAAGCAGTTCTTC. As protein: CASSLYGSPYNKQFF.

In this sample, this clonotype turned up many times. This chain uses TRBV7-9 with TRBJ1-1, with no clear D. V gave up 2 bases and J gave up 1 base, with 5 bases separating them. CDR3 length: 13 residues. The germline V gene has CDR1 SEHNR and CDR2 FQNEAQ (reference sequence). Here the CDR3 reads CASSLIPNTEAFF. The CDR3 DNA is TGTGCCAGCAGCTTAATCCCGAACACTGAAGCTTTCTTT. Complete variable domain (other parts from reference TRBV7-9 and TRBJ1-1): DTGVSQNPRHKITKRGQNVTFRCDPISEHNRLYWYRQTLGQGPEFLTYFQNEAQLEKSRLLSDRFSAERPKGSFSTLEIQRTEQGDSAMYLCASSLIPNTEAFFGQGTRLTVV.

The rearrangement links TRBV27 to TRBJ2-7, with 14 nucleotides matching TRBD2. The CDR3 consists of 13 residues. Germline CDR1 reads MNHEY; CDR2 reads SMNVEV (reference sequence). With 10 bases clipped from V and 5 bases from J, the junction kept 4 bases outside the gene matches. CDR3 coding DNA: TGTGCCATCAGACTAGCGGGAGGGCACGAGCAGTACTTC. Translated: CAIRLAGGHEQYF.